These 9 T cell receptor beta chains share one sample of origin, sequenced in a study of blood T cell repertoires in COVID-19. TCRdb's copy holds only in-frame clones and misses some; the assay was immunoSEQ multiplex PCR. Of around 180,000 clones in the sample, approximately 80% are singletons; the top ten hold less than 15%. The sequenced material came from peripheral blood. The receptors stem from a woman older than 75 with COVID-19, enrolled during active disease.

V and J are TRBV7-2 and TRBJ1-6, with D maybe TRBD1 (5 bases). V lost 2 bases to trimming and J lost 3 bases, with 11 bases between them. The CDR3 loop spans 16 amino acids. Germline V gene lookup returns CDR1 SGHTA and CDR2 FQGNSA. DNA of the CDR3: TGTGCCAGCAGCTTACGGGGGGTTCTCTATAATTCACCCCTCCACTTT. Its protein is CASSLRGVLYNSPLHF. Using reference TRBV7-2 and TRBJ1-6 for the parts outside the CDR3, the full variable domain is GAGVSQSPSNKVTEKGKDVELRCDPISGHTALYWYRQSLGQGLEFLIYFQGNSAPDKSGLPSDRFSAERTGGSVSTLTIQRTQQEDSAVYLCASSLRGVLYNSPLHFGNGTRLTVT.

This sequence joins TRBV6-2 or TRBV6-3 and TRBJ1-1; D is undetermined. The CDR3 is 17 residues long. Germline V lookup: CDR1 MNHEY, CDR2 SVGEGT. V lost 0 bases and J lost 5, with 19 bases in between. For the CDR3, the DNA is TGTGCCAGCAGTTACTCGCGCGAGACTCCGTATTGGACTGAAGCTTTCTTT. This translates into CASSYSRETPYWTEAFF.

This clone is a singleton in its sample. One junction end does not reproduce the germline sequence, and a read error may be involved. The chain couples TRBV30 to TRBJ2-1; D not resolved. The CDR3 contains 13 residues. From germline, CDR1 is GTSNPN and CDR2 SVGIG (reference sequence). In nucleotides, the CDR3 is TGTGCCTGGAGTGTTGACTCCGACAATGAGCAGTTCTTC. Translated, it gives CAWSVDSDNEQFF.

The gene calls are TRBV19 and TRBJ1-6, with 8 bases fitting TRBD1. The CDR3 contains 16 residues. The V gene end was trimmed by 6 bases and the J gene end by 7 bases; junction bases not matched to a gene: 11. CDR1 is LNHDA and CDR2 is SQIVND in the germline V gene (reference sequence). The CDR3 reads CASSRRTGSVNSPLHF. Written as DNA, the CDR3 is TGTGCCAGTAGCCGACGGACAGGGTCTGTCAATTCACCCCTCCACTTT.

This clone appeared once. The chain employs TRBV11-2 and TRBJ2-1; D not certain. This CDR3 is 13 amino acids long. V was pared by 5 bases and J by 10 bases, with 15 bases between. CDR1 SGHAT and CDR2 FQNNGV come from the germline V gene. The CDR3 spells CASSPRLTGEQFF. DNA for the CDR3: TGTGCCAGCAGCCCGCGATTGACTGGGGAGCAGTTCTTC.

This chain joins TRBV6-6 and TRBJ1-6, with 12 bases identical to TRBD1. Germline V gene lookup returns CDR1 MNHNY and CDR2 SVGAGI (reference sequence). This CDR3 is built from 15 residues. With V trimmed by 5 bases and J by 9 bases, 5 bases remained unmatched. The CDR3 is CASSLGQGARSPLHF. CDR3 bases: TGTGCCAGCAGTCTGGGACAGGGGGCACGTTCACCCCTCCACTTT.

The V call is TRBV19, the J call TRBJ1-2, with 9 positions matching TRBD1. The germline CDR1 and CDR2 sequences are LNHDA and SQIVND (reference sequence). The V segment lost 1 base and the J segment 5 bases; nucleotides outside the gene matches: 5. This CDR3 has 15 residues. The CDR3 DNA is TGTGCCAGTAGTATAGTCACAGGGGGCGAGTATGGCTACACCTTC. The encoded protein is CASSIVTGGEYGYTF.

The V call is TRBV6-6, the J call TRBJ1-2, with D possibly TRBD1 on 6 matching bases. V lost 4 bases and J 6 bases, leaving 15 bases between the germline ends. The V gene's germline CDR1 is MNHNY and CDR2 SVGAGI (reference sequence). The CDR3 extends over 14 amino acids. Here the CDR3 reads CASSWSQGEHGYTF. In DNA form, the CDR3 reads TGTGCCAGCAGTTGGTCACAGGGAGAGCATGGCTACACCTTC.

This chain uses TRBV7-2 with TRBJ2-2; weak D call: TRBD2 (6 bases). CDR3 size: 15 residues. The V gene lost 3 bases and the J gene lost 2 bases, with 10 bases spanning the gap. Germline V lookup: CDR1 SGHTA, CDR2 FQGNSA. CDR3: CASSFRGGNTGELFF. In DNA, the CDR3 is TGTGCCAGCAGCTTTAGGGGAGGAAACACCGGGGAGCTGTTTTTT.